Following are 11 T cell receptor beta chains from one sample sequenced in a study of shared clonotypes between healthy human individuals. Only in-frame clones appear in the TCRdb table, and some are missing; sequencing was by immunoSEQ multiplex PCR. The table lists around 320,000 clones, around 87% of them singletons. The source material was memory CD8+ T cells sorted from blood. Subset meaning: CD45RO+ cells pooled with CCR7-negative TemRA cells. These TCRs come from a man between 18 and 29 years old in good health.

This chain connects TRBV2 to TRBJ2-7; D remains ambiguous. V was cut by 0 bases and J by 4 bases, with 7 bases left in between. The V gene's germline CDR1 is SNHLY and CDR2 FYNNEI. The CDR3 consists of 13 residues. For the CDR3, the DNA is TGTGCCAGCAGTGAAGCGTCCTATTACGAGCAGTACTTC. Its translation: CASSEASYYEQYF. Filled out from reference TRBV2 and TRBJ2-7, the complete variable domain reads EPEVTQTPSHQVTQMGQEVILRCVPISNHLYFYWYRQILGQKVEFLVSFYNNEISEKSEIFDDQFSVERPDGSNFTLKIRSTKLEDSAMYFCASSEASYYEQYFGPGTRLTVT.

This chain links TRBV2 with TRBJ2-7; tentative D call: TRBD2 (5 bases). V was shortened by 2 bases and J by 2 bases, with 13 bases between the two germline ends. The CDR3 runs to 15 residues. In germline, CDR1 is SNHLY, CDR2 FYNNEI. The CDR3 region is CASSERGSLPYEQYF. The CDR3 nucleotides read TGTGCCAGCAGTGAACGAGGGAGCCTTCCCTACGAGCAGTACTTC.

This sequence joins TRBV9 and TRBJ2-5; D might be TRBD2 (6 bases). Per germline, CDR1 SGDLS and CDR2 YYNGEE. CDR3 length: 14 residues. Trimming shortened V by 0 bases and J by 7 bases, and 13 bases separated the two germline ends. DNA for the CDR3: TGTGCCAGCAGCGTAGGAGGCGGGGCCTGGACCCAGTACTTC. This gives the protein CASSVGGGAWTQYF. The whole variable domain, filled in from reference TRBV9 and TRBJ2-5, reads DSGVTQTPKHLITATGQRVTLRCSPRSGDLSVYWYQQSLDQGLQFLIQYYNGEERAKGNILERFSAQQFPDLHSELNLSSLELGDSALYFCASSVGGGAWTQYFGPGTRLLVL.

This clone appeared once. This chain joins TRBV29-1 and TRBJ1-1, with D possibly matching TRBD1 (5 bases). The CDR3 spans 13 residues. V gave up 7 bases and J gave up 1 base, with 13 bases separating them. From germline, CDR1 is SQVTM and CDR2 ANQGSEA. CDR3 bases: TGCAGCGGGGACGACAGCTCGAACACTGAAGCTTTCTTT. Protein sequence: CSGDDSSNTEAFF.

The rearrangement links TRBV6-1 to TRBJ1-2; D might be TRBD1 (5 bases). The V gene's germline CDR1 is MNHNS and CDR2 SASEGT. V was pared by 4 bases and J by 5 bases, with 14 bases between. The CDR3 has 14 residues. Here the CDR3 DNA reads TGTGCCAGCAGTGTAGGCAGGGTGGGTTATGGCTACACCTTC. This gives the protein CASSVGRVGYGYTF.

The CDR3 region is CASSYLSGGPQETQYF. The CDR3 nucleotides read TGCGCCAGCAGCTACCTTAGCGGGGGACCCCAAGAGACCCAGTACTTC. This sequence joins TRBV5-1 and TRBJ2-5; 9 bases line up with TRBD2. Losses at the gene ends were 3 bases for V and 1 base for J; bases not matched to a gene: 7. CDR3 size: 16 residues. Germline V gives CDR1 SGHRS, CDR2 YFSETQ.

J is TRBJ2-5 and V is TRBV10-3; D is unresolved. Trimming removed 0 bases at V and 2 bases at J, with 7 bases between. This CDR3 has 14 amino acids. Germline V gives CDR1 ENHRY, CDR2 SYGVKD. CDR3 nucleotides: TGTGCCATCAGTGAGTCGTACCTTCAAGAGACCCAGTACTTC. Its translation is CAISESYLQETQYF.

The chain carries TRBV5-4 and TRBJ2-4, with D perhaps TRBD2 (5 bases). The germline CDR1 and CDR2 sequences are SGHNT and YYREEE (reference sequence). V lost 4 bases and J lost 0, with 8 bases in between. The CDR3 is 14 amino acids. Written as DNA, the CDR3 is TGTGCCAGCAGCGACGGACTAGCCAAAAACATTCAGTACTTC. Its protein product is CASSDGLAKNIQYF.

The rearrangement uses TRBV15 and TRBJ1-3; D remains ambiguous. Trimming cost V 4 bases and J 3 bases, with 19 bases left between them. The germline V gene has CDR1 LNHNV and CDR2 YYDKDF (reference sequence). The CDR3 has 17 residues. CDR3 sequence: CATSTWTDPSLGNTIYF. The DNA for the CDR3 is TGTGCCACCAGCACCTGGACGGATCCCTCTCTTGGAAACACCATATATTTT.

CDR3 nucleotides: TGTGCCAGCAGTCCCCTTGACGGGGGGAACACCGGGGAGCTGTTTTTT. This gives the protein CASSPLDGGNTGELFF. The chain links TRBV27 to TRBJ2-2; maybe TRBD2 (6 bases). V was trimmed by 5 bases and J by 1 base, leaving 14 bases between them. Germline assignment: CDR1 MNHEY and CDR2 SMNVEV (reference sequence). This CDR3 is built from 16 residues.

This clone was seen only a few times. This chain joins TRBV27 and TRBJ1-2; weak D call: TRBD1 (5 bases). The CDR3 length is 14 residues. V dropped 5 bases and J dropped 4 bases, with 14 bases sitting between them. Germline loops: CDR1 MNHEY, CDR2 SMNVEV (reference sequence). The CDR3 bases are TGTGCCAGCAGTGCATCCGGGACTTTCTATGGCTACACCTTC. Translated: CASSASGTFYGYTF.